This entry lists 7 T cell receptor beta chains sequenced from one sample in a study of radiotherapy plus CTLA-4 blockade in lung cancer. Sequencing used immunoSEQ multiplex PCR; TCRdb keeps in-frame clones, though not all of them. The sample has about 81,000 clones, around 72% seen once. Sequencing used peripheral blood, obtained from a patient treated with radiotherapy plus ipilimumab. The origin of the receptors is a human donor with non-small cell lung cancer that progressed on radiotherapy plus ipilimumab.

This clone was seen a few times. As DNA, the CDR3 is TGCGCCAGCAGCCAAGCACCAACGGGGGGAGAGCAGTACTTC. Residues: CASSQAPTGGEQYF. V and J are TRBV4-3 and TRBJ2-7, with 7 bases that match TRBD2. The J segment lost 7 bases and the V segment lost 1 base, leaving 7 bases of the junction unmatched. CDR1 LGHNA and CDR2 YSLEER come from the germline V gene. The CDR3 length is 14 residues.

V and J are TRBV4-2 and TRBJ2-4, with D perhaps given as TRBD1 or TRBD2 (6 bases each). The V end was cut by 0 bases, the J end by 1 base, with 7 bases between. This CDR3 is built from 15 residues. CDR1 and CDR2 (germline): LGHNA, YNFKEQ. CDR3 amino acids: CASSQEGGAKNIQYF. The CDR3, as DNA: TGTGCCAGCAGCCAAGAAGGGGGGGCCAAAAACATTCAGTACTTC.

The chain couples TRBV6-5 to TRBJ1-5; D is unclear. This CDR3 is 13 amino acids long. Germline-derived CDR1 and CDR2 are MNHEY and SVGAGI. The V end was cut by 6 bases, the J end by 7 bases, with 13 bases between. CDR3 sequence reads: CASSPRGGQPQHF. The CDR3 DNA reads as TGTGCCAGCAGCCCTCGTGGTGGCCAGCCCCAGCATTTT.

This clone was seen many times. This chain links TRBV5-6 with TRBJ2-1; D possibly corresponds to TRBD1 (6 bases). The CDR3 extends over 13 amino acids. Trimming removed 2 bases from V and 10 bases from J, with 13 bases in between. Germline V gives CDR1 SGHDT, CDR2 YYEEEE. CDR3 DNA sequence: TGTGCCAGCAGCTTAGGGGGTTTCAGGGAGCAGTTCTTC. This encodes CASSLGGFREQFF.

This clone was seen a handful of times. One end of the junction varies from germline; a read error may be responsible. The chain is built from TRBV25-1 and TRBJ2-3, with a tentative D call TRBD2 (5 bases). CDR1 MGHDK and CDR2 SYGVNS come from the germline V gene. This CDR3 is built from 16 residues. As DNA, the CDR3 is TGCGCCAGCAGTGAGTCTCTTGGCGGGTACACAGATACGCAGTATTTT. Protein product: CASSESLGGYTDTQYF.

The chain employs TRBV5-1 and TRBJ1-2, with D possibly matching TRBD1 (6 bases). V dropped 0 bases and J dropped 8 bases, with 17 bases sitting between them. This CDR3 has 15 residues. CDR1 and CDR2 (germline): SGHRS, YFSETQ. The CDR3 here is CASSLGTAIRLGYTF. The CDR3 nucleotides read TGCGCCAGCAGCTTGGGGACAGCTATTCGACTCGGCTACACCTTC.

The chain links TRBV9 to TRBJ2-1, with 16 bases aligning to TRBD2. CDR1 is SGDLS and CDR2 is YYNGEE in the germline V gene. The CDR3 covers 16 residues. J lost 7 bases, V lost 2 bases, and 3 bases had no gene match. This CDR3 reads CASSVMGLAGGNEQFF. Here the CDR3 DNA reads TGTGCCAGCAGCGTGATGGGACTAGCGGGAGGGAATGAGCAGTTCTTC.